This T cell receptor beta chain comes out of a study of shared clonotypes between healthy human individuals. In the study overall: Sampling drew on donors who were a couple of women and a few men aged 18 to 49.

Per germline, CDR1 MDHEN and CDR2 SYDVKM. V trimming: 5 bases; J trimming: 2 bases; junction bases outside the gene matches: 9. The CDR3 runs 16 residues. Researchers partitioned CD4+ cells into CD45RA+ naive and CD45RA-negative memory subsets. The repertoire was sequenced with immunoSEQ multiplex PCR; TCRdb's copy has only in-frame clones and lacks some. The sample shows approximately 1.1 million clones, around 78% of them seen only once. Input material: memory CD4+ T cells from PBMCs. Noted subset: CD45RA-negative fraction. This TCR derives from a young man in good health. Some clones in this sample may be carry-over from other donors' samples. The rearrangement uses TRBV28 and TRBJ1-1; 9 bases are a match to TRBD1. The CDR3 bases are TGTGCCAGCAGTCCCGGGACAGGGAGGGGTAACACTGAAGCTTTCTTT. Amino acids: CASSPGTGRGNTEAFF.